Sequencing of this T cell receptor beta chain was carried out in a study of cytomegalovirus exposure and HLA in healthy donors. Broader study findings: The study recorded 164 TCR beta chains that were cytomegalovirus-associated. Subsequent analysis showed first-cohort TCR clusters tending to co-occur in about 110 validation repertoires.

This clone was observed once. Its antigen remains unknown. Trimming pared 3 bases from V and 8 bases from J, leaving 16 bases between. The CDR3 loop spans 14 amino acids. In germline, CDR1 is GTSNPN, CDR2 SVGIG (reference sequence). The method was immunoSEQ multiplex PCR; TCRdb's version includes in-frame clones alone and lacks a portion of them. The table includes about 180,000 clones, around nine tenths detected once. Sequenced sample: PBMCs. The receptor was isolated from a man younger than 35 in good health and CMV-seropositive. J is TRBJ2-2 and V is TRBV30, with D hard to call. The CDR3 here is CAWSPLTNVGELFF. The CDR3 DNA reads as TGTGCCTGGAGCCCCCTAACGAATGTAGGGGAGCTGTTTTTT. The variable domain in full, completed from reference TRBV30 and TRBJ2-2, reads SQTIHQWPATLVQPVGSPLSLECTVEGTSNPNLYWYRQAAGRGLQLLFYSVGIGQISSEVPQNLSASRPQDRQFILSSKKLLLSDSGFYLCAWSPLTNVGELFFGEGSRLTVL.